The 7 T cell receptor beta chains in this list originate from one sample, sequenced in a study of neurological immune-mediated disorders. Each CDR3 protein is one row after TCRdb ran MiXCR on the 5' RACE reads. The sample lists tens of thousands of distinct CDR3 sequences, almost 3.5% occurring once. The sequencing sample was made of PBMCs. All receptors derive from a man aged 35-49 years with multiple sclerosis.

This clonotype was recorded at least ten times. The chain combines TRBV6-6 with TRBJ1-5, with 8 bases fitting TRBD1. The CDR3 is 15 amino acids. The ends lost 6 bases at V and 6 bases at J; junction bases unmatched: 10. Looked up from germline, CDR1 is MNHNY and CDR2 is SVGAGI (reference sequence). The CDR3 sequence: CASRKTGVQGQPQHF. The CDR3 region has the DNA TGTGCCAGCAGGAAGACAGGGGTGCAGGGTCAGCCCCAGCATTTT.

This clonotype was picked up a small number of times. A much more abundant neighbour one base away suggests this may be a read error. The gene calls are TRBV20-1 and TRBJ2-4; 8 bases map to TRBD2. Germline CDR1 DFQATT, CDR2 SNEGSKA (reference sequence). This CDR3 region has 16 residues. The CDR3 DNA is TGCAGTGCTAGAGATCCGGGAGGGAGGGGGGAAAAAATTCAGTACTTC. Its protein is CSARDPGGRGEKIQYF.

This clonotype was seen ten or more times. The chain has TRBV12-3 or TRBV12-4 and TRBJ2-7; TRBD1 is a possible D gene (5 bases). The CDR3 consists of 13 residues. Trimming cost V 6 bases and J 9 bases, with 18 bases left between them. CDR3 residues: CASRPPIGVLQYF. The CDR3 region has the DNA TGTGCCAGCAGGCCTCCGATAGGGGTCTTGCAGTACTTC.

This clonotype was found many times. The V gene is TRBV7-2, the J gene TRBJ2-5; possible D gene TRBD2, 6 bases. V lost 5 bases and J 13 bases, leaving 14 bases between the germline ends. From germline, CDR1 is SGHTA and CDR2 FQGNSA. The CDR3 has 11 residues. CDR3 sequence: CASSQGGPGYF. CDR3 sequence (DNA): TGTGCCAGCAGCCAGGGAGGACCAGGGTACTTC.

This clonotype was seen ten or more times. The J gene is TRBJ2-5, the V gene TRBV12-3 or TRBV12-4; 7 nucleotides agree with TRBD2. The CDR3 has 17 amino acids. With V trimmed by 5 bases and J by 4 bases, 16 bases remained unmatched. The CDR3 nucleotides read TGTGCCAGCAGTCTTAGTCGGGACCCCCGGGAGGTAGAGACCCAGTACTTC. It encodes CASSLSRDPREVETQYF.

In its sample, this clonotype was seen many times. The V gene is TRBV5-1, the J gene TRBJ2-7; 11 positions match TRBD1. CDR1 is SGHRS, CDR2 YFSETQ, per germline. This CDR3 has 14 amino acids. V gave up 4 bases and J gave up 4 bases; unmatched junction bases: 4. The CDR3 reads CASSGQGARYEQYF. CDR3 DNA: TGCGCCAGCAGCGGACAGGGGGCGCGGTACGAGCAGTACTTC.

This clonotype was seen many times. The chain couples TRBV6-1 to TRBJ2-1, with no clear D. The CDR3 length is 12 residues. Trimming cost V 8 bases and J 5 bases, with 10 bases left between them. Germline V lookup: CDR1 MNHNS, CDR2 SASEGT. CDR3 bases: TGTGCCAGCGGTTACACCCACAATGAGCAGTTCTTC. It yields the protein CASGYTHNEQFF.